The 9 T cell receptor beta chains in this list originate from one sample, sequenced in a study of CD8+ T cells in alopecia areata. Extracted from the samples, RNA was reverse transcribed into cDNA to serve as the sequencing template. Produced via immunoSEQ multiplex PCR; TCRdb's table is partial and in-frame only. The sample lists 200,000 to 250,000 clones; about three fifths were seen once. The material sequenced was CD4+ T cells sorted from blood, taken at week 0. Every receptor here comes from a human donor with alopecia areata.

The CDR3 loop reads CSPCYTDTQYF. CDR3 coding DNA: TGCAGCCCATGCTACACAGATACGCAGTATTTT. The chain has TRBV29-1 and TRBJ2-3, with D unclear. From germline, CDR1 is SQVTM and CDR2 ANQGSEA. CDR3 length: 11 amino acids. The V gene lost 8 bases and the J gene lost 2 bases, with 8 bases spanning the gap.

About this clone itself: The same CDR3 is also encoded by other DNA sequences in this sample. V gene TRBV5-1 combines with J gene TRBJ2-1; D may be TRBD1 (7 bases). Looked up from germline, CDR1 is SGHRS and CDR2 is YFSETQ. Trimming took 4 bases from V and 8 from J, leaving 10 bases between them. CDR3 length equals 12 residues. The CDR3 coding sequence is TGCGCCAGCAGCCCCAGGGGGGATGAGCAGTTCTTC. Amino acids: CASSPRGDEQFF.

This clone was seen only a few times. The chain recombines TRBV29-1 with TRBJ1-1; D gene uncertain. The CDR3 sequence is 13 residues long. Germline V gene sequence: CDR1 SQVTM, CDR2 ANQGSEA. V was trimmed by 4 bases and J by 6 bases, leaving 15 bases between them. The CDR3 sequence is CSVAGRSNAEAFF. CDR3 sequence (DNA): TGCAGCGTTGCGGGCAGGTCTAACGCTGAAGCTTTCTTT.

J is TRBJ2-1 and V is TRBV7-6; TRBD1 might be the D (5 bases). V was pared by 5 bases and J by 15 bases, with 17 bases between. Germline loops: CDR1 SGHVS, CDR2 FNYEAQ. The CDR3 extends over 12 amino acids. CDR3 bases: TGTGCCAGCAGCCTAGGTTCAGGGCCGTCGTTCTTC. It yields the protein CASSLGSGPSFF.

The chain joins TRBV7-3 to TRBJ2-5; TRBD1 aligns across 11 bases. This CDR3 region has 15 residues. Germline CDR1 is SGHTA and CDR2 is FQGTGA. V was clipped by 3 bases and J by 5 bases; unmatched bases: 5. CDR3 loop: CASSFGTGGWETQYF. CDR3 coding DNA: TGTGCCAGCAGCTTCGGGACAGGGGGATGGGAGACCCAGTACTTC.

CDR3 in amino acids: CASRSSGRAQYTQYF. CDR3 nucleotides: TGTGCCAGCAGATCTAGCGGGAGGGCCCAATATACGCAGTATTTT. The rearrangement links TRBV6-5 to TRBJ2-3; 12 nucleotides align to TRBD2. There are 15 residues in the CDR3. The V and J ends lost 6 bases and 7 bases, in that order; junction bases with no gene match: 8. Germline CDR1 is MNHEY and CDR2 is SVGAGI.

This chain joins TRBV29-1 and TRBJ1-2, with D maybe TRBD1 (6 bases). Germline CDR1 is SQVTM and CDR2 is ANQGSEA. This CDR3 region has 13 residues. V was shortened by 4 bases and J by 6 bases, with 15 bases between the two germline ends. This chain's CDR3 is CSVAVQGLHGYTF. The CDR3 DNA reads TGCAGCGTTGCCGTCCAGGGGCTCCATGGCTACACCTTC.

The chain is built from TRBV7-9 and TRBJ2-1; perhaps D is TRBD1 or TRBD2 (6 bases each). Trimming took 5 bases from V and 2 from J, leaving 10 bases between them. The CDR3 length is 14 residues. Germline loops: CDR1 SEHNR, CDR2 FQNEAQ (reference sequence). CDR3 protein: CASSPGGAYNEQFF. CDR3 in DNA: TGTGCCAGCAGCCCCGGGGGCGCCTACAATGAGCAGTTCTTC. Based on the CDR3 plus reference TRBV7-9 and TRBJ2-1, the full variable domain is DTGVSQNPRHKITKRGQNVTFRCDPISEHNRLYWYRQTLGQGPEFLTYFQNEAQLEKSRLLSDRFSAERPKGSFSTLEIQRTEQGDSAMYLCASSPGGAYNEQFFGPGTRLTVL.

The chain recombines TRBV2 with TRBJ1-4; weak D call: TRBD1 (6 bases). This CDR3 is built from 14 residues. The V end lost 6 bases, the J end lost 8 bases, and 16 bases lay between the germline ends. CDR1 and CDR2 (germline): SNHLY, FYNNEI. CDR3 nucleotides: TGTGCCAGCAGCGACCACAGGGTACTCGAAAAACTGTTTTTT. Translating gives CASSDHRVLEKLFF.